This TCR beta chain was observed in a study of radiotherapy plus CTLA-4 blockade in lung cancer. Study-level information: Objective responses were seen in roughly 20% of patients, disease control in about 30%. Study-wide results and limits: Subsequent to radiotherapy plus ipilimumab, tumor-derived TCR clones underwent expansion in blood. Among reported predictors of response, early blood T cell clone dynamics with interferon-beta performed best.

Assay used: immunoSEQ multiplex PCR; TCRdb lists only in-frame clones, some missing. The top ten clones hold 0.79% of a sample with some 73,000 clones, approximately 84% of them seen once. This CDR3 spans 14 amino acids. Germline V gene data show CDR1 as SQVTM and CDR2 as ANQGSEA. Unmatched junction bases numbered 3, after V lost 1 base and J lost 4 bases. Focal radiation plus CTLA-4 blockade with ipilimumab was given to patients with chemo-refractory metastatic non-small-cell lung cancer. In the case of this clone: Its antigen is still unknown.

The genes are TRBV29-1 and TRBJ2-3, with TRBD2 matching over 9 bases. The source is a human donor with non-small cell lung cancer who had stable disease on radiotherapy plus ipilimumab. The sample was peripheral blood, taken from a patient treated with radiotherapy plus ipilimumab. The DNA for the CDR3 is TGCAGCGTTGAAGCCGGACTAGCGCCAGATACGCAGTATTTT. Its protein product is CSVEAGLAPDTQYF.